This entry features one TCR beta chain sequence. Study processing details: Amplification of reference gene primers was used by the study to estimate nucleated cell counts. Sequencing used immunoSEQ multiplex PCR; TCRdb keeps in-frame clones, though not all of them. V, J and clone size are those of that table, while D and trimming were read from the DNA. Of some 160,000 clones in the sample, roughly 85% were seen once. This entry belongs to a study of blood T cell repertoires in COVID-19. Study at large: Samples of COVID-19 (acute and convalescent) were obtained from the United States, Italy and Spain. The cDNA or gDNA used as material had been derived from T cells, B-cell-depleted T cells, or PBMCs.

There are 15 residues in the CDR3. Germline CDR1 SGHTA, CDR2 FQGTGA. With 5 bases removed from V and 6 bases from J, the gap between germline ends came to 16 bases. The specimen was peripheral blood. The gene calls are TRBV7-3 and TRBJ1-4; D ambiguous. The clonotype originates from a woman aged 80 or over with acute or convalescent COVID-19. The CDR3, as DNA: TGTGCCAGCAGCCTAAACGGAGGGTCTGATGAAAAACTGTTTTTT. Its translation is CASSLNGGSDEKLFF. Together with reference TRBV7-3 and TRBJ1-4, the CDR3 gives the full variable domain: GAGVSQTPSNKVTEKGKYVELRCDPISGHTALYWYRQSLGQGPEFLIYFQGTGAADDSGLPNDRFFAVRPEGSVSTLKIQRTERGDSAVYLCASSLNGGSDEKLFFGSGTQLSVL.